The 23 T cell receptor beta chains in this list originate from one sample, sequenced in a study of OX40 agonist ivuxolimab in advanced cancers. Sequenced by immunoSEQ multiplex PCR; TCRdb stores in-frame clones only, minus some. The table has tens of thousands of clones, over 75% seen once. The starting material was CD4+ or CD8+ T cells sorted from blood, obtained in a trial of the OX40 agonist ivuxolimab. The source is an adult with an advanced solid tumor such as melanoma, head and neck, liver or kidney cancer.

The J gene is TRBJ1-1, the V gene TRBV5-1; D is undetermined. Germline-derived CDR1 and CDR2 are SGHRS and YFSETQ. The germline V and J ends were trimmed by 8 bases and 0 bases, with 8 bases remaining between them. This CDR3 has 12 residues. CDR3 DNA: TGCGCCAGTTCGGATTTGAACACTGAAGCTTTCTTT. This gives the protein CASSDLNTEAFF.

The J gene is TRBJ2-5, the V gene TRBV7-2, with D possibly TRBD2 on 5 matching bases. Germline CDR1 and CDR2: SGHTA and FQGNSA. Deletions cut 1 base from V and 9 bases from J, with 15 bases between. The CDR3 length is 14 residues. The CDR3 is CASSLDVAGRAQYF. The CDR3 DNA reads as TGTGCCAGCAGCTTAGATGTTGCGGGCCGGGCCCAGTACTTC.

The chain uses TRBV28 and TRBJ1-1, with 8 bases aligning to TRBD1. This CDR3 is built from 13 residues. CDR1 MDHEN and CDR2 SYDVKM come from the germline V gene. Trimming removed 11 bases from V and 4 bases from J; junction bases left unmatched: 9. The CDR3 nucleotides read TGTGCCGGACAGGGAAAGGAATCCACTGAAGCTTTCTTT. It encodes CAGQGKESTEAFF.

This clone was found a few times. The CDR3 DNA reads as TGTGCCAGTAGTATAGCTAACAGGCGCGGGGAGACCCAGTACTTC. Translation gives CASSIANRRGETQYF. V and J are TRBV19 and TRBJ2-5; D assignment may be TRBD1 or TRBD2 (5 bases each). Trimming cost V 1 base and J 5 bases, with 14 bases left between them. CDR3 length equals 15 residues. Germline-derived CDR1 and CDR2 are LNHDA and SQIVND (reference sequence).

The V gene is TRBV20-1, the J gene TRBJ2-7; 7 bases fit TRBD1. This CDR3 comprises 11 residues. Germline lookup yields CDR1 DFQATT and CDR2 SNEGSKA (reference sequence). The CDR3 sequence is CAHQGDYEQYF. The CDR3 bases are TGCGCACACCAGGGGGACTACGAGCAGTACTTC.

The chain recombines TRBV29-1 with TRBJ1-2; no clear D gene. This CDR3 region has 12 residues. Between the trimmed V and J ends, which lost 0 bases and 4 bases, there was a span of 6 bases. Germline V gene sequence: CDR1 SQVTM, CDR2 ANQGSEA. CDR3 coding DNA: TGCAGCGTTGAAGAGACTGCCTATGGCTACACCTTC. This codes for CSVEETAYGYTF.

The chain joins TRBV6-5 to TRBJ2-7; no clear D. Trimming cost V 0 bases and J 7 bases, with 4 bases left between them. The CDR3 has 11 residues. The germline gives CDR1 MNHEY, CDR2 SVGAGI. CDR3 loop: CASSYSGEQYF. The CDR3 nucleotides are TGTGCCAGCAGTTACTCCGGGGAGCAGTACTTC.

V gene TRBV7-9 combines with J gene TRBJ1-1, with TRBD1 as a possible D gene (6 bases). The germline CDR1 and CDR2 sequences are SEHNR and FQNEAQ (reference sequence). The CDR3 consists of 14 residues. Trimming took 1 base from V and 6 from J, leaving 12 bases between them. CDR3 amino acids: CASSLVGGPSEAFF. DNA of the CDR3: TGTGCCAGCAGCTTAGTAGGGGGGCCTTCTGAAGCTTTCTTT.

The rearrangement links TRBV18 to TRBJ2-7; D is unresolved. The CDR3 has 14 amino acids. Trimming shortened V by 1 base and J by 0 bases, and 7 bases separated the two germline ends. Per germline, CDR1 KGHSH and CDR2 LQKENI. The CDR3: CASSPRPTSYEQYF. The CDR3 nucleotides read TGTGCCAGCTCACCACGACCCACCTCCTACGAGCAGTACTTC.

The V and J genes are TRBV2 and TRBJ1-5; 9 bases agree with TRBD1. The CDR3 is made up of 16 amino acids. CDR1 SNHLY and CDR2 FYNNEI come from the germline V gene. The J segment lost 6 bases and the V segment lost 6 bases, leaving 12 bases of the junction unmatched. This chain's CDR3 is CASRENLGQGGQPQHF. For the CDR3, the DNA is TGTGCCAGCAGGGAAAATCTGGGACAGGGAGGTCAGCCCCAGCATTTT.

The chain employs TRBV6-5 and TRBJ1-3, with a weak D call TRBD1 (5 bases). The V gene's germline CDR1 is MNHEY and CDR2 SVGAGI. This CDR3 is 15 amino acids long. V lost 6 bases and J 0 bases, leaving 12 bases between the germline ends. The CDR3 reads CASRTHRFSGNTIYF. CDR3 DNA sequence: TGTGCCAGCAGAACCCACAGGTTCTCTGGAAACACCATATATTTT.

V is TRBV6-5 and J is TRBJ1-1; no reliable D call. The V gene lost 2 bases and the J gene lost 1 base, with 2 bases spanning the gap. Germline CDR1 reads MNHEY; CDR2 reads SVGAGI. The CDR3 runs to 12 residues. The DNA for the CDR3 is TGTGCCAGCAGTTACAGGAACACTGAAGCTTTCTTT. Residues: CASSYRNTEAFF.

This clone was recorded only once. The CDR3 sequence: CASSVSWGGAAKNIQYF. The DNA for the CDR3 is TGTGCCAGCAGCGTGAGTTGGGGTGGGGCCGCCAAAAACATTCAGTACTTC. V and J are TRBV9 and TRBJ2-4, with D possibly TRBD1 on 5 matching bases. The CDR3 covers 17 residues. CDR1 SGDLS and CDR2 YYNGEE come from the germline V gene. V was pared by 2 bases and J by 1 base, with 16 bases between.

The chain recombines TRBV10-3 with TRBJ1-2; D remains ambiguous. V was clipped by 4 bases and J by 7 bases, with 13 bases between them. The CDR3 is 13 residues long. Per germline, CDR1 ENHRY and CDR2 SYGVKD. CDR3 nucleotides: TGTGCCATCAGTGTGCAGTTCGGAAGTGGCTACACCTTC. It encodes CAISVQFGSGYTF.

This rearrangement joins TRBV5-8 to TRBJ2-3, with a possible D match to TRBD1 (6 bases). The CDR3 loop spans 14 amino acids. Looked up from germline, CDR1 is SGHTS and CDR2 is YDEGEE. V lost 7 bases to trimming and J lost 3 bases, with 15 bases between them. The CDR3 loop reads CASVDRPLTDTQYF. Here the CDR3 DNA reads TGTGCCAGCGTGGACAGACCCCTTACAGATACGCAGTATTTT.

The chain links TRBV30 to TRBJ1-5; D not certain. This CDR3 contains 14 residues. V was trimmed by 0 bases and J by 3 bases, leaving 9 bases between them. Germline V gene sequence: CDR1 GTSNPN, CDR2 SVGIG (reference sequence). CDR3 nucleotides: TGTGCCTGGAGTGTTGGAACCTTCAATCAGCCCCAGCATTTT. It is translated as CAWSVGTFNQPQHF.

The rearrangement links TRBV7-9 to TRBJ2-1; 9 nucleotides agree with TRBD2. The CDR3 length is 16 residues. J was trimmed by 8 bases and V by 1 base; bases with no gene match: 9. Per germline, CDR1 SEHNR and CDR2 FQNEAQ (reference sequence). CDR3 region: CASSLGSAGGLDEQFF. The CDR3 nucleotides are TGTGCCAGCAGCTTAGGGTCCGCGGGAGGGCTCGATGAGCAGTTCTTC.

This clone was counted a single time. The rearrangement links TRBV6-5 to TRBJ1-4; D unclear. The CDR3 sequence is 13 residues long. V dropped 5 bases and J dropped 6 bases, with 10 bases sitting between them. Germline V CDR1 and CDR2: MNHEY, SVGAGI. For the CDR3, the DNA is TGTGCCAGCAGTCCCCCCCAGCATGAAAAACTGTTTTTT. Its protein is CASSPPQHEKLFF.

V is TRBV19 and J is TRBJ2-1, with 7 bases aligning to TRBD2. CDR3 length equals 14 residues. The trim removed 3 bases at V and 13 bases at J, leaving 12 bases unmatched. Germline values: CDR1 LNHDA, CDR2 SQIVND (reference sequence). CDR3 amino acids: CASSIYPPLADQFF. The CDR3 DNA reads as TGTGCCAGTAGTATTTACCCCCCTCTAGCGGACCAGTTCTTC.

The chain employs TRBV7-9 and TRBJ2-1; D is possibly TRBD1 or TRBD2 (6 bases each). The CDR3 spans 15 residues. The germline V gene has CDR1 SEHNR and CDR2 FQNEAQ (reference sequence). V was trimmed by 3 bases and J by 4 bases, leaving 13 bases between them. CDR3 coding DNA: TGTGCCAGCAGCTTCAGGGGCCGGGAGTACAATGAGCAGTTCTTC. It codes for CASSFRGREYNEQFF.

The CDR3 DNA reads as TGTGCCAGCAGTTACGACAGGGGAGGAGGCTACACCTTC. Protein product: CASSYDRGGGYTF. The chain combines TRBV6-5 with TRBJ1-2; 8 positions match TRBD1. The germline gives CDR1 MNHEY, CDR2 SVGAGI. Losses at the gene ends were 2 bases for V and 8 bases for J; bases not matched to a gene: 4. The CDR3 extends over 13 amino acids.

The gene calls are TRBV15 and TRBJ2-1, with D unresolved. V dropped 3 bases and J dropped 8 bases, with 11 bases sitting between them. The CDR3 loop spans 13 amino acids. The germline gives CDR1 LNHNV, CDR2 YYDKDF (reference sequence). CDR3 sequence reads: CATSRGALDEQFF. The CDR3 coding sequence is TGTGCCACCAGCAGGGGTGCCTTGGATGAGCAGTTCTTC.

The chain recombines TRBV9 with TRBJ2-3, with 9 bases matching TRBD2. The V segment lost 1 base and the J segment 2 bases; nucleotides outside the gene matches: 5. The CDR3 is 16 residues long. Germline CDR1 is SGDLS and CDR2 is YYNGEE. The CDR3 sequence is CASSVLGLAFTDTQYF. The CDR3 coding sequence is TGTGCCAGCAGCGTATTAGGACTAGCGTTCACAGATACGCAGTATTTT.